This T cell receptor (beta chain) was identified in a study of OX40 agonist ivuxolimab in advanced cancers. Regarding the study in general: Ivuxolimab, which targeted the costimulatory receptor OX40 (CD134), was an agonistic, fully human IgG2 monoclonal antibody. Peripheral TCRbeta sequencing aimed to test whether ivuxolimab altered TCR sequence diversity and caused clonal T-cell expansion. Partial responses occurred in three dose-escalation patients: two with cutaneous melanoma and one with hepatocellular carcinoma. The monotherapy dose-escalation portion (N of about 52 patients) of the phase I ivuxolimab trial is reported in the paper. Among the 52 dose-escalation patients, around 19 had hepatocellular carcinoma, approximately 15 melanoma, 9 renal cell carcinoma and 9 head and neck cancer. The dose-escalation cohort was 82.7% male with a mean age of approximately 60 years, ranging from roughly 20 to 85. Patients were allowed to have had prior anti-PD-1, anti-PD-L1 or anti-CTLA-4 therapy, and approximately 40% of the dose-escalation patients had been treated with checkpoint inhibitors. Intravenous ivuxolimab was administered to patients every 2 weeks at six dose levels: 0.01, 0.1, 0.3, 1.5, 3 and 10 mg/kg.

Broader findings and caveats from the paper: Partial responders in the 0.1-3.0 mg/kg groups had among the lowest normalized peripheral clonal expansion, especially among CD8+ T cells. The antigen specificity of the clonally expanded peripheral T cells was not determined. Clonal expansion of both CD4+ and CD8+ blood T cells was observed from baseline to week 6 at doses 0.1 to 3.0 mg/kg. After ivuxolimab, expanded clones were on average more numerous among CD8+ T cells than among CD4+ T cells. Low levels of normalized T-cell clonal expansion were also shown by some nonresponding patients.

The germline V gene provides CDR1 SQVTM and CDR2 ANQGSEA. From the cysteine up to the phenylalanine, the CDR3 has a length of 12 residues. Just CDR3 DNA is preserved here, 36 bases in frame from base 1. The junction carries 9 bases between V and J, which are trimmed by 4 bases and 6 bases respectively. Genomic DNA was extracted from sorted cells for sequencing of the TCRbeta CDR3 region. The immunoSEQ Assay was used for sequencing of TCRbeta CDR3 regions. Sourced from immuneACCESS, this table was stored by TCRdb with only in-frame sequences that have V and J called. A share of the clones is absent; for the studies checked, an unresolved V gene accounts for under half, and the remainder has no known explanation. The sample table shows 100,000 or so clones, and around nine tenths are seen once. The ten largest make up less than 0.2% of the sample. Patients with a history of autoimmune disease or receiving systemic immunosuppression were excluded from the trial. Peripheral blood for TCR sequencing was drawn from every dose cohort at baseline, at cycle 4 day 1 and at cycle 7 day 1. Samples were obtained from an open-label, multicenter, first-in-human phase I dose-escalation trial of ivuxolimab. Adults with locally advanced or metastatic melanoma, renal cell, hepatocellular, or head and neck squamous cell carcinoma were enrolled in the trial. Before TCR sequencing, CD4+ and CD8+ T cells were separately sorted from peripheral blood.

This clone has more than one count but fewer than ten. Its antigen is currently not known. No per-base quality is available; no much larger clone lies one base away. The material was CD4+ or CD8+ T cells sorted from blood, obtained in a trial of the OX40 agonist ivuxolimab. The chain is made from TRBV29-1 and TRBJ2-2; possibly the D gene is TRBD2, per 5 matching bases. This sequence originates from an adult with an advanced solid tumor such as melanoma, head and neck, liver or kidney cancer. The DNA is TGCAGCGTTGCGAGGGCCGCCGGGGAGCTGTTTTTT. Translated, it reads CSVARAAGELFF.